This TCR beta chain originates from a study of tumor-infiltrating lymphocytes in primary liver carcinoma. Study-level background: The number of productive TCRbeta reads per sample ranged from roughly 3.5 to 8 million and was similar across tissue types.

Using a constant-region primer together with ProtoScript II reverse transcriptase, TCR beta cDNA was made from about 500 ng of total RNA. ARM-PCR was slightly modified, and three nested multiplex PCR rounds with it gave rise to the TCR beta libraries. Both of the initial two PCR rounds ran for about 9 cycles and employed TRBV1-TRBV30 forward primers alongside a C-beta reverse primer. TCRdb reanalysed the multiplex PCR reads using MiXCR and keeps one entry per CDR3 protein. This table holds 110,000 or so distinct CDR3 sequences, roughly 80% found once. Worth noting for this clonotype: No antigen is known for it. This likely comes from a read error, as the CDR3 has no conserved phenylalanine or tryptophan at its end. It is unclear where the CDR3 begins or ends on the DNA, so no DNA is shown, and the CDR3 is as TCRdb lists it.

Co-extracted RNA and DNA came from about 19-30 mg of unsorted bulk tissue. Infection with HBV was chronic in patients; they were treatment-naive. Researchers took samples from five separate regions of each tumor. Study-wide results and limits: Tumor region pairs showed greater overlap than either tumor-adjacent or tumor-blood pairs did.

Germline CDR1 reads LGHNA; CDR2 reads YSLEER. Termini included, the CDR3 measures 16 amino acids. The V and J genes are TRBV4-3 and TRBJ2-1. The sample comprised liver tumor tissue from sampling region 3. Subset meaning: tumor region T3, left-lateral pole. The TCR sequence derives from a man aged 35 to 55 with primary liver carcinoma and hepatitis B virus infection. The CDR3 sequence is CANSQDPFSEYNERFS.